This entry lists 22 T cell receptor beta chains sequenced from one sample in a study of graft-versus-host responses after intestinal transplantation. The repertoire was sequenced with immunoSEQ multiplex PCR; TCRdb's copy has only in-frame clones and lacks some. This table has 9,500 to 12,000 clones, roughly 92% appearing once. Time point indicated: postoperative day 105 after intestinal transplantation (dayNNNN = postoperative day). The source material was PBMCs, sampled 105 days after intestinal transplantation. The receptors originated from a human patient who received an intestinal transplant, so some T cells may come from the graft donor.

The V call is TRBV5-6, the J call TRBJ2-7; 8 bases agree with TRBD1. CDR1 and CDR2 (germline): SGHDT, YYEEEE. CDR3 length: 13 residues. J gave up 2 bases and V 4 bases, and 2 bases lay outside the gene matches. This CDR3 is CASSRDRTYEQYF. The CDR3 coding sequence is TGTGCCAGCAGCAGGGACAGGACCTACGAGCAGTACTTC.

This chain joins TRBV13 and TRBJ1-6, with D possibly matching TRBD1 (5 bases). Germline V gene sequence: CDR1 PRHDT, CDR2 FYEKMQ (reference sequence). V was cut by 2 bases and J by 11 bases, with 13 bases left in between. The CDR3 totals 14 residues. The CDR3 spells CASSLMGHDPPLHF. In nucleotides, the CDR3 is TGTGCCAGCAGCTTAATGGGGCACGATCCACCCCTCCACTTT.

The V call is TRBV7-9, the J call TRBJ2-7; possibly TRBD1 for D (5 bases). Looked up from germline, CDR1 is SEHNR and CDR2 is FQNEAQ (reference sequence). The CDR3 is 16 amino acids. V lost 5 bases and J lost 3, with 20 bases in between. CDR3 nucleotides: TGTGCCAGCAGCCCCAGGAGACCAGGGTTCCACTACGAGCAGTACTTC. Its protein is CASSPRRPGFHYEQYF.

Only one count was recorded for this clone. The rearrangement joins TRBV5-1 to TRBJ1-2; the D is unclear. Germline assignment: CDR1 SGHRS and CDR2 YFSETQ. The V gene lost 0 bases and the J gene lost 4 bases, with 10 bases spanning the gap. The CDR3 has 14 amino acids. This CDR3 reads CASSLVGRTYGYTF. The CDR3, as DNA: TGCGCCAGCAGCTTGGTTGGCCGGACCTATGGCTACACCTTC. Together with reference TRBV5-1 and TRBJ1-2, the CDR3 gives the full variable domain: KAGVTQTPRYLIKTRGQQVTLSCSPISGHRSVSWYQQTPGQGLQFLFEYFSETQRNKGNFPGRFSGRQFSNSRSEMNVSTLELGDSALYLCASSLVGRTYGYTFGSGTRLTVV.

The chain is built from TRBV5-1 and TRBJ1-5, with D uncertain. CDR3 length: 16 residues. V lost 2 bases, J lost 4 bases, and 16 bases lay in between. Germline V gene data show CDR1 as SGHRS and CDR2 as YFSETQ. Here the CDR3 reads CASSFLPTGVNQPQHF. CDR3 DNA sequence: TGCGCCAGCAGCTTTCTACCCACGGGAGTAAATCAGCCCCAGCATTTT.

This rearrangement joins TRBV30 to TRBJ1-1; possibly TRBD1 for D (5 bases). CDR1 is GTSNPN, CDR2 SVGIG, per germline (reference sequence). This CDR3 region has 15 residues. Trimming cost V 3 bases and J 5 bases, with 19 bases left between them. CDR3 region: CAWRGPALWGTEAFF. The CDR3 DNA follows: TGTGCCTGGAGGGGTCCGGCGCTCTGGGGGACTGAAGCTTTCTTT.

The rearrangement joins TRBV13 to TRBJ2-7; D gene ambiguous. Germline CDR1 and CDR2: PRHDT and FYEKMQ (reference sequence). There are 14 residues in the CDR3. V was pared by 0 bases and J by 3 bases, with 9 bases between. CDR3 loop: CASSLGVEDYEQYF. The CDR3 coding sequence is TGTGCCAGCAGCTTAGGGGTGGAAGACTACGAGCAGTACTTC. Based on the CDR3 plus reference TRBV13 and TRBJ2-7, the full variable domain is AAGVIQSPRHLIKEKRETATLKCYPIPRHDTVYWYQQGPGQDPQFLISFYEKMQSDKGSIPDRFSAQQFSDYHSELNMSSLELGDSALYFCASSLGVEDYEQYFGPGTRLTVT.

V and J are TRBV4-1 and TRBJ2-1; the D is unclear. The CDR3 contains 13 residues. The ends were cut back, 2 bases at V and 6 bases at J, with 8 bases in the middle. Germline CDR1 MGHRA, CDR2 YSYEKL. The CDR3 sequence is CASSQTPINEQFF. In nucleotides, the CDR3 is TGCGCCAGCAGCCAAACCCCTATCAATGAGCAGTTCTTC.

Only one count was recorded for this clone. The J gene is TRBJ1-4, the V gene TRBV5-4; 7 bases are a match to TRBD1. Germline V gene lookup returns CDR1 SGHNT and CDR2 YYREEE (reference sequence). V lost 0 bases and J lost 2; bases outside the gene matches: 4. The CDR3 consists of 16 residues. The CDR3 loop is CASSLGQGGTNEKLFF. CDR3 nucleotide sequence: TGTGCCAGCAGCTTGGGACAGGGAGGGACTAATGAAAAACTGTTTTTT.

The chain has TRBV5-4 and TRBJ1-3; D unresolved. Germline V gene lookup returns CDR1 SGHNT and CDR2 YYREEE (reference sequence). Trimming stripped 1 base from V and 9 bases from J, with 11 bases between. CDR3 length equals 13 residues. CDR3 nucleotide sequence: TGTGCCAGCAGCTTGCAAGTGCGAGGCACCATATATTTT. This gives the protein CASSLQVRGTIYF. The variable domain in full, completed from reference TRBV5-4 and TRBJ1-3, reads ETGVTQSPTHLIKTRGQQVTLRCSSQSGHNTVSWYQQALGQGPQFIFQYYREEENGRGNFPPRFSGLQFPNYSSELNVNALELDDSALYLCASSLQVRGTIYFGEGSWLTVV.

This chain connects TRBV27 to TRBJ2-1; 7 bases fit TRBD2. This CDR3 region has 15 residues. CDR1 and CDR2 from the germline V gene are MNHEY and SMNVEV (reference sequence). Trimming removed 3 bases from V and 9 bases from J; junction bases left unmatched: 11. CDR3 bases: TGTGCCAGCAGTTTTTACGGACTAGGAGAGGTTGAGCAGTTCTTC. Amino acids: CASSFYGLGEVEQFF.

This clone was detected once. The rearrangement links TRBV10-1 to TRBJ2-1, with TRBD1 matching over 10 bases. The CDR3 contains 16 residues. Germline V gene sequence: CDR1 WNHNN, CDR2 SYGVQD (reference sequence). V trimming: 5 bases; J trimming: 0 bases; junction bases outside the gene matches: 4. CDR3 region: CASSRGQGISYNEQFF. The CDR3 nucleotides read TGCGCCAGCAGTAGGGGACAGGGGATCTCCTACAATGAGCAGTTCTTC.

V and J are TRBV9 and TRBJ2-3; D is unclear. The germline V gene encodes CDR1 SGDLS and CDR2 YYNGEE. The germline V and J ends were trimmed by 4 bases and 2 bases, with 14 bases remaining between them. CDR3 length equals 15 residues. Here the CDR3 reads CASSLLARFTDTQYF. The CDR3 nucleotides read TGTGCCAGCAGCCTTCTGGCTAGGTTCACAGATACGCAGTATTTT.

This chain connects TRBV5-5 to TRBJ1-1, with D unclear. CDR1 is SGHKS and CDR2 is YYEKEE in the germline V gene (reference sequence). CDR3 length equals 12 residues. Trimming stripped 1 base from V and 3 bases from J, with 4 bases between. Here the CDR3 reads CASSLTYTEAFF. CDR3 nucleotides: TGTGCCAGCAGCTTGACTTACACTGAAGCTTTCTTT.

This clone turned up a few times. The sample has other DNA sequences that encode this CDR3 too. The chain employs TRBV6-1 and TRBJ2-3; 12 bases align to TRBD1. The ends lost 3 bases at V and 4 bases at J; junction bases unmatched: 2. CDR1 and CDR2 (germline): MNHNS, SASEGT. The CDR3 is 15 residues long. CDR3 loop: CASSEGTGGADTQYF. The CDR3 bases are TGTGCCAGCAGTGAGGGGACAGGGGGCGCAGATACGCAGTATTTT.

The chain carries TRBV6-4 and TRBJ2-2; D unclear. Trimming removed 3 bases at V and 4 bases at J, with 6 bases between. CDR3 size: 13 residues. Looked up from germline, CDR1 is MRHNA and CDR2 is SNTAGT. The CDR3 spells CASSEGSTGELFF. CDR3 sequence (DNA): TGTGCCAGCAGTGAAGGAAGCACCGGGGAGCTGTTTTTT.

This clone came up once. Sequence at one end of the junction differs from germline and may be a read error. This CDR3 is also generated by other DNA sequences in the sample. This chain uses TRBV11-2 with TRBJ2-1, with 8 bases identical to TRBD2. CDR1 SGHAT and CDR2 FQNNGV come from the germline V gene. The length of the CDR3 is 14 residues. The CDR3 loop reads CASSPGTSYHEQFF. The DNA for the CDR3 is TGCGCCAGCAGCCCCGGGACTAGTTATCATGAGCAGTTCTTC.

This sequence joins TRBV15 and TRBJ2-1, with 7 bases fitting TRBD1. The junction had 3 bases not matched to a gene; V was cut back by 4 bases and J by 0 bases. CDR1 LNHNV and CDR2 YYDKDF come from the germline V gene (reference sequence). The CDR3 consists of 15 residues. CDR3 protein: CATSKTGSSYNEQFF. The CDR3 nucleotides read TGTGCCACCAGCAAGACAGGGAGCTCCTACAATGAGCAGTTCTTC.

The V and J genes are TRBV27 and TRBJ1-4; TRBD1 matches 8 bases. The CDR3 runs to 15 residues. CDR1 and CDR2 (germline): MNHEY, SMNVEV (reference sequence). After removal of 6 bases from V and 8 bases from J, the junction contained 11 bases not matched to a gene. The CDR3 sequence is CASRPIQGAIEKLFF. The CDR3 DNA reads TGTGCCAGCAGGCCAATTCAGGGGGCTATAGAAAAACTGTTTTTT.

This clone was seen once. DNA of the CDR3: TGCAGCCATTTAGCTAGCGGAGAGACCCAGTACTTC. This translates into CSHLASGETQYF. The V gene is TRBV29-1, the J gene TRBJ2-5, with TRBD2 matching 7 bases. The ends lost 8 bases at V and 4 bases at J; junction bases unmatched: 7. Looked up from germline, CDR1 is SQVTM and CDR2 is ANQGSEA. This CDR3 has 12 amino acids.

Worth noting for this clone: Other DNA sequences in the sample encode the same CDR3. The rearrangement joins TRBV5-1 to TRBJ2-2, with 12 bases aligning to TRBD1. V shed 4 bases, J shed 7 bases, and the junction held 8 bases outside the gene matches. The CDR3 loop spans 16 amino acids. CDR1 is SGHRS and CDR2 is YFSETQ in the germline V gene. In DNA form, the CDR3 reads TGCGCCAGCAGCGTCCGGGACAGGGGGCAGGGCGGGGAGCTGTTTTTT. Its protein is CASSVRDRGQGGELFF.

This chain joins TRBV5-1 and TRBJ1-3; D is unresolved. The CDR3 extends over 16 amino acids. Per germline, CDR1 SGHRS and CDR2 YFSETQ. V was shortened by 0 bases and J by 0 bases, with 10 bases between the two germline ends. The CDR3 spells CASSLGLVGSGNTIYF. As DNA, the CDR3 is TGCGCCAGCAGCTTGGGCCTAGTGGGCTCTGGAAACACCATATATTTT.